These 19 T cell receptor beta chains share one sample of origin, sequenced in a study of blood T cell repertoires in COVID-19. Clones were sequenced by immunoSEQ multiplex PCR, and TCRdb holds only the in-frame ones, with some missing. The sample carries 300,000 or so clones, 80% to 90% recorded once. Sequencing used peripheral blood. The receptors come from a woman aged 40-49 years who had recovered from COVID-19.

The chain combines TRBV5-6 with TRBJ1-1; D gene uncertain. The V end was cut by 4 bases, the J end by 6 bases, with 10 bases between. The germline V gene encodes CDR1 SGHDT and CDR2 YYEEEE. The CDR3 loop spans 12 amino acids. CDR3 sequence: CASSGDRPEAFF. DNA of the CDR3: TGTGCCAGCAGCGGAGACCGGCCTGAAGCTTTCTTT.

The CDR3, as DNA: TGTGCCAGCAGCACGGACAGAAGGGGCTACACCTTC. Translating gives CASSTDRRGYTF. The gene calls are TRBV6-2 or TRBV6-3 and TRBJ1-2, with TRBD1 as a possible D gene (6 bases). V lost 6 bases and J 8 bases, leaving 13 bases between the germline ends. This CDR3 has 12 residues. Germline loops: CDR1 MNHEY, CDR2 SVGEGT.

The rearrangement links TRBV4-1 to TRBJ1-2; D uncertain. V lost 0 bases to trimming and J lost 1 base, with 9 bases between them. Germline CDR1 reads MGHRA; CDR2 reads YSYEKL. The CDR3 is made up of 15 amino acids. This CDR3 reads CASSQDSGINYGYTF. The CDR3 DNA follows: TGCGCCAGCAGCCAAGATAGCGGGATTAACTATGGCTACACCTTC.

This sequence joins TRBV2 and TRBJ1-6, with D maybe TRBD1 (6 bases). The CDR3 covers 13 residues. The germline V gene has CDR1 SNHLY and CDR2 FYNNEI. V lost 6 bases and J lost 6, with 9 bases in between. CDR3 region: CASRQGRNSPLHF. The DNA of the CDR3 is TGTGCCAGCAGACAGGGCCGTAATTCACCCCTCCACTTT.

The V gene is TRBV6-6, the J gene TRBJ1-1, with D possibly TRBD1 on 6 matching bases. Germline V CDR1 and CDR2: MNHNY, SVGAGI (reference sequence). Trimming shortened V by 5 bases and J by 4 bases, and 11 bases separated the two germline ends. The CDR3 contains 13 residues. CDR3 sequence (DNA): TGTGCCAGCAGTACAGGGTCGGGCACTGAAGCTTTCTTT. Translated: CASSTGSGTEAFF.

This chain links TRBV19 with TRBJ2-7, with D possibly matching TRBD1 (6 bases). The CDR3 covers 13 residues. V lost 3 bases and J 2 bases, leaving 8 bases between the germline ends. CDR1 and CDR2 (germline): LNHDA, SQIVND (reference sequence). CDR3 sequence (DNA): TGTGCCAGTAGTATTGGGGGCACCTACGAGCAGTACTTC. The encoded protein is CASSIGGTYEQYF.

V and J are TRBV5-4 and TRBJ1-2; possible D gene TRBD1, 5 bases. Germline V lookup: CDR1 SGHNT, CDR2 YYREEE (reference sequence). The CDR3 consists of 12 residues. V was shortened by 1 base and J by 6 bases, with 7 bases between the two germline ends. The CDR3 loop is CASSLFRDGYTF. CDR3 in DNA: TGTGCCAGCAGCTTGTTCAGGGATGGCTACACCTTC.

The chain employs TRBV7-2 and TRBJ2-1, with 7 positions matching TRBD1. From germline, CDR1 is SGHTA and CDR2 FQGNSA. V shed 6 bases and J 2 bases; nucleotides not matched to a gene: 4. The CDR3 covers 14 residues. CDR3 DNA: TGTGCCAGCAGAGGGGACAGTGCCTACAATGAGCAGTTCTTC. It is translated as CASRGDSAYNEQFF.

This clone came up a few times. The chain carries TRBV6-4 and TRBJ1-4; D possibly corresponds to TRBD1 (5 bases). From germline, CDR1 is MRHNA and CDR2 SNTAGT. The V gene lost 7 bases and the J gene lost 4 bases, with 19 bases spanning the gap. The CDR3 extends over 16 amino acids. CDR3 coding DNA: TGTGCCAGCATCCGGCAGGGAAAGAGGCTTAATGAAAAACTGTTTTTT. Protein: CASIRQGKRLNEKLFF.

J is TRBJ1-6 and V is TRBV6-5; unclear D gene. Trimming pared 4 bases from V and 6 bases from J, leaving 10 bases between. Germline assignment: CDR1 MNHEY and CDR2 SVGAGI. The CDR3 is made up of 14 amino acids. The CDR3 here is CASSLSGLNSPLHF. The CDR3 DNA reads TGTGCCAGCAGTTTGTCCGGACTTAATTCACCCCTCCACTTT.

A single count supports this clone. The genes are TRBV2 and TRBJ1-2; no clear D gene. Deletions cut 3 bases from V and 7 bases from J, with 15 bases between. Germline V gives CDR1 SNHLY, CDR2 FYNNEI. The CDR3 sequence is 14 residues long. The CDR3 is CASSEVRSLGGYTF. Here the CDR3 DNA reads TGTGCCAGCAGTGAGGTCAGGTCCCTGGGTGGCTACACCTTC.

The rearrangement joins TRBV27 to TRBJ1-2; a weak D match, TRBD1 (6 bases). The CDR3 is 17 amino acids. The germline gives CDR1 MNHEY, CDR2 SMNVEV (reference sequence). Trimming removed 5 bases at V and 4 bases at J, with 23 bases between. The CDR3 is CASSVGLGQRSPYGYTF. The DNA of the CDR3 is TGTGCCAGCAGTGTTGGCCTTGGACAGAGGAGTCCCTATGGCTACACCTTC.

V and J are TRBV10-3 and TRBJ1-1; 8 bases align to TRBD1. Looked up from germline, CDR1 is ENHRY and CDR2 is SYGVKD. V lost 10 bases and J lost 0; bases outside the gene matches: 10. This CDR3 is built from 15 residues. Here the CDR3 DNA reads TGTGCCACCAGGGGGCAGAGTCTCATGAACACTGAAGCTTTCTTT. Translation gives CATRGQSLMNTEAFF.

The chain joins TRBV27 to TRBJ2-7, with D hard to call. V lost 7 bases, J lost 5 bases, and 21 bases lay in between. The CDR3 has 15 amino acids. Germline V gives CDR1 MNHEY, CDR2 SMNVEV (reference sequence). The CDR3 spells CASTQNGYPSDEQYF. The CDR3 nucleotides read TGTGCCAGCACACAAAACGGGTACCCCTCGGACGAGCAGTACTTC.

In its sample, this clone was seen once. The genes are TRBV5-1 and TRBJ2-7; perhaps TRBD2 as D (5 bases). Trimming cost V 4 bases and J 3 bases, with 14 bases left between them. Per germline, CDR1 SGHRS and CDR2 YFSETQ. This CDR3 region has 14 residues. Here the CDR3 DNA reads TGCGCCAGCAGCGCTGGACTGCAACTCTACGAGCAGTACTTC. As protein: CASSAGLQLYEQYF.

V and J are TRBV5-4 and TRBJ2-3; 10 bases are a match to TRBD1. The V gene's germline CDR1 is SGHNT and CDR2 YYREEE (reference sequence). With 4 bases clipped from V and 5 bases from J, the junction kept 7 bases outside the gene matches. The CDR3 sequence is 15 residues long. Here the CDR3 reads CASSDPGQGGDTQYF. Here the CDR3 DNA reads TGTGCCAGCAGCGACCCAGGACAGGGGGGAGATACGCAGTATTTT. Full variable domain (outside the CDR3, taken from reference TRBV5-4 and TRBJ2-3): ETGVTQSPTHLIKTRGQQVTLRCSSQSGHNTVSWYQQALGQGPQFIFQYYREEENGRGNFPPRFSGLQFPNYSSELNVNALELDDSALYLCASSDPGQGGDTQYFGPGTRLTVL.

This rearrangement joins TRBV2 to TRBJ2-7; 9 bases fit TRBD1. The germline CDR1 and CDR2 sequences are SNHLY and FYNNEI. The V and J ends lost 6 bases and 2 bases, in that order; junction bases with no gene match: 8. This CDR3 is built from 15 residues. This CDR3 is CASSVGTGIPYEQYF. The DNA for the CDR3 is TGTGCCAGCAGCGTCGGGACAGGGATCCCCTACGAGCAGTACTTC.

In this sample, this clone turned up once. The V and J genes are TRBV18 and TRBJ1-1; D uncertain. In germline, CDR1 is KGHSH, CDR2 LQKENI. The CDR3 loop spans 14 amino acids. V was trimmed by 2 bases and J by 10 bases, leaving 17 bases between them. The DNA for the CDR3 is TGTGCCAGCTCACCATTGGGTGGCGGCCCGGCAGCTTTCTTT. It yields the protein CASSPLGGGPAAFF.

Written as DNA, the CDR3 is TGTGCCAGCACCCCACTGCCCACTGAAGCTTTCTTT. Amino acid sequence: CASTPLPTEAFF. The V call is TRBV2, the J call TRBJ1-1; D ambiguous. Per the germline V gene, CDR1 is SNHLY and CDR2 is FYNNEI. The CDR3 is 12 amino acids. V dropped 7 bases and J dropped 4 bases, with 10 bases sitting between them.